The 29 T cell receptor beta chains presented below share a single source sample, sequenced in a study of neurological immune-mediated disorders. TCRdb ran MiXCR on the 5' RACE reads and lists one entry per CDR3 protein. The sample consists of some 45,000 distinct CDR3 sequences, around 13% of them appearing once. Indicated time point: longitudinal time-point 2. The sequenced material came from PBMCs. These TCRs come from a male donor with HTLV-1-associated myelopathy (HAM/TSP).

In its sample, this clonotype was seen many times. V gene TRBV5-6 combines with J gene TRBJ2-3; 8 bases are shared with TRBD2. The CDR3 is made up of 15 amino acids. Germline-derived CDR1 and CDR2 are SGHDT and YYEEEE. Trimming removed 6 bases from V and 3 bases from J; junction bases left unmatched: 9. The CDR3 region has the DNA TGTGCCAGCATGCTTGTCGGGGGGGAAACAGATACGCAGTATTTT. It translates to CASMLVGGETDTQYF.

This clonotype appeared many times. The genes are TRBV7-2 and TRBJ1-2; tentative D call: TRBD1 (5 bases). With 4 bases removed from V and 7 bases from J, the gap between germline ends came to 16 bases. The CDR3 spans 14 residues. CDR1 and CDR2 from the germline V gene are SGHTA and FQGNSA. The CDR3 sequence is CASSSRQGSPGYTF. DNA of the CDR3: TGTGCCAGCAGCTCGCGCCAGGGATCTCCTGGCTACACCTTC.

This clonotype was picked up many times. This chain connects TRBV3-1 to TRBJ2-5; D is unresolved. CDR1 and CDR2 from the germline V gene are LGHDT and YNNKEL (reference sequence). This CDR3 has 14 amino acids. V lost 1 base, J lost 0 bases, and 6 bases lay in between. DNA of the CDR3: TGTGCCAGCAGCCAAGGACCGTACCAAGAGACCCAGTACTTC. It codes for CASSQGPYQETQYF.

This chain links TRBV4-2 with TRBJ2-3; 8 positions match TRBD2. The CDR3 consists of 18 residues. The V gene's germline CDR1 is LGHNA and CDR2 YNFKEQ. Germline trimming cut 4 bases from V and 5 bases from J; bases unmatched to any gene: 17. CDR3 bases: TGTGCCAGCAGCCGGCAGCTCGACCGGGGGGGCGGAGTAGATACGCAGTATTTT. Protein sequence: CASSRQLDRGGGVDTQYF.

This clonotype was counted many times. This chain links TRBV20-1 with TRBJ1-3; D is unresolved. Germline values: CDR1 DFQATT, CDR2 SNEGSKA (reference sequence). The CDR3 spans 16 residues. V lost 3 bases and J lost 0, with 15 bases in between. The CDR3 nucleotides are TGCAGTGCTAGTGAGTTTCCCCCCGGCTCTGGAAACACCATATATTTT. Its protein is CSASEFPPGSGNTIYF.

This clonotype was counted many times. This rearrangement joins TRBV6-1 to TRBJ2-7, with D possibly matching TRBD1 (5 bases). The CDR3 is 13 amino acids. V gave up 6 bases and J gave up 0 bases, with 9 bases separating them. Germline V CDR1 and CDR2: MNHNS, SASEGT. CDR3 sequence (DNA): TGTGCCAGCAGACAGGATAGCTCCTACGAGCAGTACTTC. Protein product: CASRQDSSYEQYF.

This clonotype was seen many times. V is TRBV3-1 and J is TRBJ1-4; 10 bases map to TRBD1. This CDR3 contains 15 residues. Trimming cost V 4 bases and J 6 bases; bases outside gene matches: 5. The germline V gene encodes CDR1 LGHDT and CDR2 YNNKEL (reference sequence). The chain's CDR3 is CASSLTGTGDEKLFF. The CDR3 coding sequence is TGTGCCAGCAGCCTGACCGGGACAGGGGATGAAAAACTGTTTTTT.

This clonotype was seen repeatedly, ten times or more. The chain employs TRBV6-2 or TRBV6-3 and TRBJ2-7; 7 bases agree with TRBD1. Germline V gene data show CDR1 as MNHEY and CDR2 as SVGEGT. The CDR3 runs 15 residues. The ends lost 7 bases at V and 4 bases at J; junction bases unmatched: 13. This CDR3 is CASNEPGQLLYEQYF. Written as DNA, the CDR3 is TGTGCCAGCAATGAACCGGGACAGCTTCTATACGAGCAGTACTTC.

This clonotype was detected ten times or more. V usage is TRBV18 and J usage is TRBJ1-2, with unresolved D. In germline, CDR1 is KGHSH, CDR2 LQKENI. The CDR3 runs 13 residues. The V end lost 6 bases, the J end lost 4 bases, and 12 bases lay between the germline ends. Written as DNA, the CDR3 is TGTGCCAGCTCTGAAGGTGTAGGCTATGGCTACACCTTC. It specifies CASSEGVGYGYTF. The full variable domain, completed using reference TRBV18 and TRBJ1-2, is NAGVMQNPRHLVRRRGQEARLRCSPMKGHSHVYWYRQLPEEGLKFMVYLQKENIIDESGMPKERFSAEFPKEGPSILRIQQVVRGDSAAYFCASSEGVGYGYTFGSGTRLTVV.

The table lists this clonotype with many counts. V gene TRBV7-9 combines with J gene TRBJ2-7; the D call may be TRBD1 or TRBD2 (5 bases each). Germline CDR1 reads SEHNR; CDR2 reads FQNEAQ (reference sequence). The V gene lost 4 bases and the J gene lost 3 bases, with 16 bases spanning the gap. This CDR3 spans 15 amino acids. This CDR3 is CASSSDKGSIYEQYF. The CDR3 region has the DNA TGTGCCAGCAGCTCCGACAAGGGGAGCATCTACGAGCAGTACTTC.

On this clonotype itself: The junction departs from the called germline gene at one end, perhaps through a read error. The V call is TRBV4-2, the J call TRBJ2-2; D is uncertain. Germline lookup yields CDR1 LGHNA and CDR2 YNFKEQ. The CDR3 loop spans 17 amino acids. This chain's CDR3 is CASSKDPPSVNARELFF. The CDR3 DNA is TGTGCCAGCAGCAAAGATCCCCCGTCGGTAAACGCCAGGGAGCTGTTTTTT.

This clonotype was recorded at least ten times. The rearrangement links TRBV25-1 to TRBJ2-2, with D possibly being TRBD1 (5 bases). The germline V gene encodes CDR1 MGHDK and CDR2 SYGVNS. Trimming shortened V by 3 bases and J by 3 bases, and 11 bases separated the two germline ends. This CDR3 is built from 15 residues. The CDR3 DNA is TGTGCCAGCAGTGACAGGGTTTTCGACACCGGGGAGCTGTTTTTT. This sequence encodes CASSDRVFDTGELFF.

This clonotype occurred once. This may be a read error: a much more frequent sequence differs by one nucleotide. The chain links TRBV9 to TRBJ2-3, with D hard to call. From germline, CDR1 is SGDLS and CDR2 YYNGEE. This CDR3 is 14 amino acids long. The CDR3 sequence: CAGSERTSTDTQYF. The CDR3 DNA is TGTGCCGGCAGCGAACGCACTAGCACAGATACGCAGTATTTT.

In its sample, this clonotype was seen many times. The chain is built from TRBV15 and TRBJ2-5; maybe TRBD2 (7 bases). CDR1 is LNHNV, CDR2 YYDKDF, per germline (reference sequence). V dropped 2 bases and J dropped 4 bases, with 14 bases sitting between them. The CDR3 loop spans 15 amino acids. The CDR3 nucleotides are TGTGCCACCAGCAGATTTTTAGGGGGGGCAGAGACCCAGTACTTC. Its translation is CATSRFLGGAETQYF.

In this sample, this clonotype turned up many times. This chain uses TRBV7-9 with TRBJ2-3; 13 bases align to TRBD2. Per germline, CDR1 SEHNR and CDR2 FQNEAQ (reference sequence). V lost 5 bases, J lost 1 base, and 6 bases stayed unmatched. The CDR3 sequence is 17 residues long. The CDR3 sequence: CASSPGGTSGGTDTQYF. DNA for the CDR3: TGTGCCAGCAGCCCTGGGGGGACTAGCGGGGGCACAGATACGCAGTATTTT. Drawing the rest from reference TRBV7-9 and TRBJ2-3, the complete variable domain is DTGVSQNPRHKITKRGQNVTFRCDPISEHNRLYWYRQTLGQGPEFLTYFQNEAQLEKSRLLSDRFSAERPKGSFSTLEIQRTEQGDSAMYLCASSPGGTSGGTDTQYFGPGTRLTVL.

At least ten counts were recorded for this clonotype. V is TRBV5-4 and J is TRBJ2-3; 8 bases line up with TRBD2. Losses at the gene ends were 0 bases for V and 0 bases for J; bases not matched to a gene: 6. The CDR3 spans 17 residues. Germline CDR1 SGHNT, CDR2 YYREEE (reference sequence). CDR3: CASSLGSGGTSTDTQYF. The DNA of the CDR3 is TGTGCCAGCAGCTTGGGCAGCGGGGGAACTAGCACAGATACGCAGTATTTT.

This clonotype showed up just a few times. A much bigger clone sits one base away, suggesting this may be a read error. CDR3 region: CSARDGQGAGYTF. The CDR3 DNA follows: TGCAGTGCTAGAGATGGGCAAGGGGCTGGCTACACCTTC. The J gene is TRBJ1-2, the V gene TRBV20-1; D might be TRBD1 (5 bases). With 0 bases removed from V and 7 bases from J, the gap between germline ends came to 12 bases. CDR3 size: 13 residues. Germline CDR1 DFQATT, CDR2 SNEGSKA (reference sequence).

This clonotype is labeled medium-sized. The chain is built from TRBV9 and TRBJ2-3; 10 bases line up with TRBD2. The CDR3 spans 16 residues. Germline V gene sequence: CDR1 SGDLS, CDR2 YYNGEE. J lost 6 bases, V lost 2 bases, and 9 bases had no gene match. CDR3 in DNA: TGTGCCAGCAGCGTGTCGCTAGCGGGGGTCATGGATACGCAGTATTTT. This translates into CASSVSLAGVMDTQYF.

This clonotype is a singleton in its sample. V usage is TRBV5-1 and J usage is TRBJ2-1; D possibly corresponds to TRBD2 (6 bases). This CDR3 is built from 14 residues. Germline-derived CDR1 and CDR2 are SGHRS and YFSETQ. V was shortened by 1 base and J by 7 bases, with 12 bases between the two germline ends. CDR3 residues: CASSLTSFGNEQFF. For the CDR3, the DNA is TGCGCCAGCAGCTTGACTAGCTTCGGGAATGAGCAGTTCTTC.

This clonotype came up many times. This chain joins TRBV20-1 and TRBJ2-2; D is perhaps TRBD1 (6 bases). The length of the CDR3 is 14 residues. The germline V and J ends were trimmed by 5 bases and 3 bases, with 13 bases remaining between them. CDR1 and CDR2 (germline): DFQATT, SNEGSKA (reference sequence). The CDR3 is CSAAQGADTGELFF. CDR3 in DNA: TGCAGTGCTGCACAGGGAGCAGACACCGGGGAGCTGTTTTTT.

This clonotype was seen ten or more times. The rearrangement links TRBV7-2 to TRBJ2-3, with TRBD1 as a possible D gene (5 bases). Trimming shortened V by 7 bases and J by 3 bases, and 17 bases separated the two germline ends. The CDR3 has 15 residues. Germline lookup yields CDR1 SGHTA and CDR2 FQGNSA. The CDR3 spells CASTLGVVETDTQYF. In nucleotides, the CDR3 is TGTGCCAGCACCCTAGGGGTGGTTGAGACAGATACGCAGTATTTT. The entire variable domain, with the rest obtained from reference TRBV7-2 and TRBJ2-3, is as follows: GAGVSQSPSNKVTEKGKDVELRCDPISGHTALYWYRQSLGQGLEFLIYFQGNSAPDKSGLPSDRFSAERTGGSVSTLTIQRTQQEDSAVYLCASTLGVVETDTQYFGPGTRLTVL.

This clonotype was detected ten times or more. The chain recombines TRBV18 with TRBJ2-2; possible D gene TRBD1, 6 bases. Germline CDR1 is KGHSH and CDR2 is LQKENI. The CDR3 is made up of 15 amino acids. Trimming pared 0 bases from V and 5 bases from J, leaving 10 bases between. The CDR3 loop reads CASSPPSDSTGELFF. The CDR3 nucleotides read TGTGCCAGCTCACCACCGTCGGACAGTACCGGGGAGCTGTTTTTT.

This clonotype has a handful of counts. The chain recombines TRBV2 with TRBJ1-1; D might be TRBD1 (5 bases). This CDR3 has 15 residues. Trimming removed 6 bases at V and 1 base at J, with 15 bases between. Germline V lookup: CDR1 SNHLY, CDR2 FYNNEI. CDR3 in DNA: TGTGCCAGCAGCGATGTGGGGACGGCGAACACTGAAGCTTTCTTT. Protein: CASSDVGTANTEAFF.

For this clonotype: The junction and the germline gene differ at one end; a read error may be behind it. The chain recombines TRBV5-1 with TRBJ2-7, with D perhaps matching TRBD1 or TRBD2 (5 bases each). The CDR3 runs to 14 residues. Per germline, CDR1 SGHRS and CDR2 YFSETQ. CDR3 residues: CASSWGRGPYEQYF. The DNA for the CDR3 is TGCGCAAGCAGCTGGGGTCGGGGACCCTACGAGCAGTACTTC.

Judged by abundance, this clonotype is medium-sized (0.01 to 0.1%). The V and J genes are TRBV3-1 and TRBJ1-2; 8 nucleotides align to TRBD1. Per germline, CDR1 LGHDT and CDR2 YNNKEL (reference sequence). This CDR3 has 16 residues. V trimming: 4 bases; J trimming: 6 bases; junction bases outside the gene matches: 13. CDR3 region: CASSRRTGNFADGYTF. The CDR3 nucleotides are TGTGCCAGCAGCCGACGGACAGGGAACTTCGCCGATGGCTACACCTTC.

This clonotype has at least ten counts. The chain couples TRBV5-6 to TRBJ1-2; the D gene is possibly TRBD1 (5 bases). V lost 1 base to trimming and J lost 7 bases, with 17 bases between them. The germline V gene has CDR1 SGHDT and CDR2 YYEEEE. The CDR3 sequence is 15 residues long. CDR3 protein: CASSLWGERGFGYTF. The CDR3 DNA reads as TGTGCCAGCAGCTTGTGGGGGGAACGAGGGTTTGGCTACACCTTC.

V usage is TRBV5-1 and J usage is TRBJ2-3, with 10 bases aligning to TRBD2. Unmatched junction bases numbered 7, after V lost 0 bases and J lost 9 bases. Germline CDR1 reads SGHRS; CDR2 reads YFSETQ. The CDR3 length is 15 residues. The CDR3 DNA sequence: TGCGCCAGCAGCTTGGAGCCCACTAGCGGGGACACGCAGTATTTT. The encoded protein is CASSLEPTSGDTQYF.

This clonotype was picked up many times. The gene calls are TRBV7-2 and TRBJ1-1; D is ambiguous. With 2 bases removed from V and 7 bases from J, the gap between germline ends came to 14 bases. This CDR3 is 14 amino acids long. Germline lookup yields CDR1 SGHTA and CDR2 FQGNSA. CDR3 amino acids: CASSLIGLPHEAFF. CDR3 coding DNA: TGTGCCAGCAGCTTAATCGGACTCCCCCATGAAGCTTTCTTT.

This clonotype was observed at least ten times. The chain joins TRBV4-3 to TRBJ2-1; D could derive from TRBD1 or TRBD2 (5 bases each). V lost 4 bases to trimming and J lost 6 bases, with 13 bases between them. This CDR3 has 14 residues. Germline lookup yields CDR1 LGHNA and CDR2 YSLEER. CDR3 amino acids: CASSPRGVPNEQFF. The CDR3 DNA sequence: TGCGCCAGCAGCCCCCGAGGGGTCCCCAATGAGCAGTTCTTC.